Listed here are 28 T cell receptor beta chains from one sample, sequenced in a study of radiation and T cells in renal cell carcinoma. Profiled with immunoSEQ multiplex PCR; TCRdb holds only in-frame clones, not every one. The sample gives some 120,000 clones, about 81% of which show up once; under 2.5% is in the top ten. Time point meaning: blood 2 weeks post-SBRT. The sample's treatment: 15 Gy SBRT to primary tumor, nephrectomy 4 weeks later. The material was blood, obtained from a patient whose treatment included radiotherapy and nephrectomy. The receptor source for this set is a woman aged 60-75 years with renal cell carcinoma.

This chain links TRBV6-1 with TRBJ2-3, with 8 positions matching TRBD1. Germline V lookup: CDR1 MNHNS, CDR2 SASEGT. This CDR3 is built from 16 residues. Germline trimming cut 4 bases from V and 3 bases from J; bases unmatched to any gene: 9. The chain's CDR3 is CASSVQGASFTDTQYF. In DNA, the CDR3 is TGTGCCAGCAGTGTGCAGGGGGCGTCATTTACAGATACGCAGTATTTT.

The genes are TRBV20-1 and TRBJ2-5, with D unclear. CDR1 DFQATT and CDR2 SNEGSKA come from the germline V gene (reference sequence). The germline V and J ends were trimmed by 0 bases and 5 bases, with 4 bases remaining between them. The CDR3 spans 11 residues. CDR3 residues: CSARDEETQYF. DNA of the CDR3: TGCAGTGCTAGAGATGAGGAGACCCAGTACTTC.

This sequence joins TRBV4-2 and TRBJ1-5; the D gene is possibly TRBD1 (5 bases). This CDR3 is built from 14 residues. Trimming cost V 1 base and J 1 base, with 5 bases left between them. Germline V CDR1 and CDR2: LGHNA, YNFKEQ. This chain's CDR3 is CASSQGDSNQPQHF. DNA for the CDR3: TGTGCCAGCAGCCAAGGGGACAGCAATCAGCCCCAGCATTTT.

V usage is TRBV6-5 and J usage is TRBJ2-7; TRBD1 matches at 9 bases. Germline loops: CDR1 MNHEY, CDR2 SVGAGI. The ends lost 6 bases at V and 3 bases at J; junction bases unmatched: 9. This CDR3 region has 15 residues. CDR3: CASRRQDRGDYEQYF. The CDR3 region has the DNA TGTGCCAGCAGGCGTCAGGACAGGGGAGACTACGAGCAGTACTTC.

This chain uses TRBV13 with TRBJ2-5, with 8 bases aligning to TRBD1. The CDR3 loop spans 15 amino acids. J was trimmed by 2 bases and V by 5 bases; bases with no gene match: 7. CDR1 PRHDT and CDR2 FYEKMQ come from the germline V gene (reference sequence). The CDR3: CASSKKDRAQETQYF. CDR3 nucleotides: TGTGCCAGCAGCAAAAAGGACAGGGCTCAAGAGACCCAGTACTTC.

The CDR3 DNA reads as TGTGCCAGTAGTATTTCCGTCCGGGGTCAAGATACGCAGTATTTT. This sequence encodes CASSISVRGQDTQYF. The chain joins TRBV19 to TRBJ2-3, with D possibly being TRBD2 (5 bases). The CDR3 consists of 15 residues. V was shortened by 3 bases and J by 5 bases, with 15 bases between the two germline ends. CDR1 is LNHDA and CDR2 is SQIVND in the germline V gene (reference sequence). The whole variable domain, filled in from reference TRBV19 and TRBJ2-3, reads DGGITQSPKYLFRKEGQNVTLSCEQNLNHDAMYWYRQDPGQGLRLIYYSQIVNDFQKGDIAEGYSVSREKKESFPLTVTSAQKNPTAFYLCASSISVRGQDTQYFGPGTRLTVL.

A few counts support this clone. This chain joins TRBV5-6 and TRBJ1-1; TRBD1 aligns across 7 bases. V was clipped by 2 bases and J by 4 bases; unmatched bases: 5. The germline V gene has CDR1 SGHDT and CDR2 YYEEEE. The CDR3 totals 14 residues. The CDR3 DNA is TGTGCCAGCAGCTTCCCCAGGGGGGCCACTGAAGCTTTCTTT. Its translation is CASSFPRGATEAFF.

The rearrangement joins TRBV5-1 to TRBJ2-5; TRBD1 is a possible D gene (5 bases). The CDR3 consists of 15 residues. The V end lost 1 base, the J end lost 1 base, and 11 bases lay between the germline ends. Germline loops: CDR1 SGHRS, CDR2 YFSETQ. The CDR3 sequence is CASSLFTGSQETQYF. DNA for the CDR3: TGCGCCAGCAGCTTGTTTACAGGCTCCCAAGAGACCCAGTACTTC.

The chain employs TRBV9 and TRBJ2-7, with D possibly TRBD2 on 6 matching bases. The CDR3 has 14 residues. The ends were cut back, 4 bases at V and 5 bases at J, with 16 bases in the middle. Germline CDR1 and CDR2: SGDLS and YYNGEE. For the CDR3, the DNA is TGTGCCAGCAGCCCCCTGGGGGGAAGGAACGAGCAGTACTTC. It yields the protein CASSPLGGRNEQYF.

Turning to this clone: Other nucleotide sequences from this sample produce the same CDR3. In DNA, the CDR3 is TGTGCCAGCAGTTTAGGAGCCTACGAGCAGTACTTC. This gives the protein CASSLGAYEQYF. The chain is built from TRBV28 and TRBJ2-7, with D uncertain. The CDR3 is made up of 12 amino acids. Deletions cut 2 bases from V and 2 bases from J, with 4 bases between. The germline CDR1 and CDR2 sequences are MDHEN and SYDVKM.

V gene TRBV2 combines with J gene TRBJ1-1; D unclear. Trimming took off 4 bases at V and 2 bases at J, with 8 bases between the two ends. This CDR3 is built from 13 residues. The germline gives CDR1 SNHLY, CDR2 FYNNEI. The CDR3 reads CASSVPENTEAFF. The DNA for the CDR3 is TGTGCCAGCAGTGTTCCAGAAAACACTGAAGCTTTCTTT.

The J gene is TRBJ2-2, the V gene TRBV11-2; a weak D match, TRBD2 (6 bases). Germline V lookup: CDR1 SGHAT, CDR2 FQNNGV. The length of the CDR3 is 15 residues. Trimming cost V 5 bases and J 4 bases, with 14 bases left between them. The CDR3 region has the DNA TGTGCCAGCAGCGTCTTGCTAGCGACCACCGGGGAGCTGTTTTTT. This sequence encodes CASSVLLATTGELFF.

This clone was counted between two and nine times. CDR3 sequence reads: CASSLLGMDKEKLFF. The DNA of the CDR3 is TGTGCCAGTAGCTTGTTGGGCATGGACAAGGAAAAACTGTTTTTT. V is TRBV19 and J is TRBJ1-4; TRBD1 might be the D (5 bases). Germline CDR1 is LNHDA and CDR2 is SQIVND (reference sequence). CDR3 length equals 15 residues. V lost 6 bases to trimming and J lost 8 bases, with 19 bases between them.

This clone came up a few times. This sequence joins TRBV28 and TRBJ2-2; TRBD1 matches 11 bases. Germline CDR1 MDHEN, CDR2 SYDVKM. The CDR3 extends over 16 amino acids. Trimming took 7 bases from V and 7 from J; bases not matched to a gene: 11. CDR3 loop: CASNRRDRGFIGELFF. CDR3 coding DNA: TGTGCCAGCAACAGACGGGACAGGGGGTTTATCGGGGAGCTGTTTTTT.

This clone was found many times. This chain joins TRBV27 and TRBJ2-2; a weak D match, TRBD1 (5 bases). V shed 6 bases and J shed 8 bases, with 19 bases lying between them. CDR1 is MNHEY, CDR2 SMNVEV, per germline (reference sequence). The CDR3 has 15 amino acids. The CDR3 protein is CASRPMGRVAGELFF. The CDR3 region has the DNA TGTGCCAGCAGGCCCATGGGCAGGGTAGCAGGGGAGCTGTTTTTT.

Notes on this clone: The same CDR3 also results from other DNA sequences found in this sample. The chain has TRBV7-6 and TRBJ1-3, with D perhaps TRBD1 (5 bases). CDR3 length: 17 amino acids. V was clipped by 2 bases and J by 0 bases, with 14 bases between them. The germline V gene has CDR1 SGHVS and CDR2 FNYEAQ. CDR3 bases: TGTGCCAGCAGCTTAAAGGCAGGGAGCAGCTCTGGAAACACCATATATTTT. This translates into CASSLKAGSSSGNTIYF.

This chain joins TRBV6-1 and TRBJ2-6; either TRBD1 or TRBD2 may supply D (5 bases each). This CDR3 has 17 amino acids. V dropped 2 bases and J dropped 0 bases, with 11 bases sitting between them. The germline V gene has CDR1 MNHNS and CDR2 SASEGT. The CDR3 DNA reads TGTGCCAGCAGTGAAACGCAGGGACCCTCTGGGGCCAACGTCCTGACTTTC. It specifies CASSETQGPSGANVLTF.

The V and J genes are TRBV19 and TRBJ2-2; D possibly corresponds to TRBD1 (6 bases). Between the trimmed V and J ends, which lost 9 bases and 2 bases, there was a span of 13 bases. Germline V gene sequence: CDR1 LNHDA, CDR2 SQIVND (reference sequence). The CDR3 has 14 residues. The CDR3 loop is CASHRETNTGELFF. The CDR3 DNA sequence: TGTGCCAGCCACAGGGAAACAAACACCGGGGAGCTGTTTTTT. Variable domain in full (rest from reference TRBV19 and TRBJ2-2): DGGITQSPKYLFRKEGQNVTLSCEQNLNHDAMYWYRQDPGQGLRLIYYSQIVNDFQKGDIAEGYSVSREKKESFPLTVTSAQKNPTAFYLCASHRETNTGELFFGEGSRLTVL.

The rearrangement joins TRBV7-2 to TRBJ1-5; TRBD1 matches 7 bases. V dropped 3 bases and J dropped 0; count of bases not matched to a gene: 5. Looked up from germline, CDR1 is SGHTA and CDR2 is FQGNSA. This CDR3 is 16 amino acids long. DNA of the CDR3: TGTGCCAGCAGCTTGGGGACAGCTAATAGCAATCAGCCCCAGCATTTT. It codes for CASSLGTANSNQPQHF.

The V and J genes are TRBV10-3 and TRBJ2-2, with D possibly TRBD1 on 5 matching bases. The CDR3 sequence is 15 residues long. Per the germline V gene, CDR1 is ENHRY and CDR2 is SYGVKD. Trimming removed 5 bases at V and 2 bases at J, with 12 bases between. The CDR3 sequence: CAISRPGINTGELFF. Written as DNA, the CDR3 is TGTGCCATCAGTCGTCCAGGGATTAACACCGGGGAGCTGTTTTTT.

The chain links TRBV19 to TRBJ1-5; 9 positions agree with TRBD1. V lost 6 bases, J lost 2 bases, and 8 bases stayed unmatched. The CDR3 is 16 residues long. Germline CDR1 reads LNHDA; CDR2 reads SQIVND (reference sequence). CDR3 protein: CASRTTGGSGNQPQHF. The CDR3 DNA reads as TGTGCCAGTAGGACCACAGGGGGCTCTGGCAATCAGCCCCAGCATTTT.

The rearrangement links TRBV5-1 to TRBJ2-7, with D perhaps matching TRBD1 or TRBD2 (5 bases each). V dropped 7 bases and J dropped 3 bases, with 17 bases sitting between them. The CDR3 is 14 residues long. In germline, CDR1 is SGHRS, CDR2 YFSETQ. The CDR3 DNA follows: TGCGCCAGCTCACTCCGGGACGGTCTCTACGAGCAGTACTTC. This gives the protein CASSLRDGLYEQYF. The whole variable domain, filled in from reference TRBV5-1 and TRBJ2-7, reads KAGVTQTPRYLIKTRGQQVTLSCSPISGHRSVSWYQQTPGQGLQFLFEYFSETQRNKGNFPGRFSGRQFSNSRSEMNVSTLELGDSALYLCASSLRDGLYEQYFGPGTRLTVT.

This clone was counted a few times. V is TRBV25-1 and J is TRBJ1-1; 8 nucleotides align to TRBD1. This CDR3 contains 16 residues. V was clipped by 0 bases and J by 2 bases; unmatched bases: 5. Germline CDR1 reads MGHDK; CDR2 reads SYGVNS. CDR3 in amino acids: CASSEYGGTGNTEAFF. As DNA, the CDR3 is TGTGCCAGCAGTGAATATGGAGGGACAGGAAACACTGAAGCTTTCTTT.

The chain uses TRBV5-6 and TRBJ1-4; D may be TRBD1 (5 bases). The V gene's germline CDR1 is SGHDT and CDR2 YYEEEE. CDR3 length: 13 amino acids. Trimming took off 2 bases at V and 7 bases at J, with 9 bases between the two ends. The CDR3 sequence: CASSFWGFEKLFF. In DNA form, the CDR3 reads TGTGCCAGCAGCTTCTGGGGGTTTGAAAAACTGTTTTTT.

This clone was seen once. This chain links TRBV15 with TRBJ2-2, with no clear D. V was cut by 5 bases and J by 1 base, with 5 bases left in between. The CDR3 extends over 13 amino acids. Germline V gene data show CDR1 as LNHNV and CDR2 as YYDKDF (reference sequence). This CDR3 reads CATSPRNTGELFF. CDR3 DNA: TGTGCCACCAGCCCCCGGAACACCGGGGAGCTGTTTTTT.

CDR3 DNA sequence: TGTGCCAGCAGTTTGGTAGGGTCGAGCAATCAGCCCCAGCATTTT. Translated, it gives CASSLVGSSNQPQHF. J is TRBJ1-5 and V is TRBV27; no clear D gene. The CDR3 is 15 amino acids. Trimming removed 3 bases at V and 1 base at J, with 10 bases between. From germline, CDR1 is MNHEY and CDR2 SMNVEV (reference sequence).

CDR3 in amino acids: CASSAATGQETQYF. CDR3 bases: TGTGCCAGCAGTGCCGCGACAGGCCAGGAGACCCAGTACTTC. J is TRBJ2-5 and V is TRBV28; D is perhaps TRBD1 (6 bases). Germline CDR1 is MDHEN and CDR2 is SYDVKM. The germline V and J ends were trimmed by 5 bases and 5 bases, with 15 bases remaining between them. This CDR3 spans 14 amino acids.

This rearrangement joins TRBV28 to TRBJ1-1; D gene uncertain. Trimming shortened V by 10 bases and J by 8 bases, and 11 bases separated the two germline ends. The germline V gene encodes CDR1 MDHEN and CDR2 SYDVKM. This CDR3 is built from 10 residues. CDR3 protein: CATVGIEAFF. The CDR3 DNA follows: TGTGCCACTGTGGGGATAGAAGCTTTCTTT.